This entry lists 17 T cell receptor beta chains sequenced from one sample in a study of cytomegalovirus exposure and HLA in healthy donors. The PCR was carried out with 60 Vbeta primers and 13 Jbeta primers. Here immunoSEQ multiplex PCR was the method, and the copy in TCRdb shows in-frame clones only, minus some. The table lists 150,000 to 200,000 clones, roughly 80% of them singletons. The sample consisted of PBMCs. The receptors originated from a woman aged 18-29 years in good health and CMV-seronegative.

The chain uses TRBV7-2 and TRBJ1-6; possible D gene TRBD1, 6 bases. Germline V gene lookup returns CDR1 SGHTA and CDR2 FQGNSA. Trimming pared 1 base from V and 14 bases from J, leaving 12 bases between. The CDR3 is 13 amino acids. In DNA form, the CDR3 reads TGTGCCAGCAGCTTAGTGGGACAATCCTCCCTCCACTTT. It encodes CASSLVGQSSLHF.

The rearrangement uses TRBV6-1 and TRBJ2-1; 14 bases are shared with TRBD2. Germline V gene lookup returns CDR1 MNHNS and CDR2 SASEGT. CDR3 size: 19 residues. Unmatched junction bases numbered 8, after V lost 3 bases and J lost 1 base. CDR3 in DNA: TGTGCCAGCAGTGAGGGACTAGCGGGAGTGAGCCGATCCTACAATGAGCAGTTCTTC. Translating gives CASSEGLAGVSRSYNEQFF.

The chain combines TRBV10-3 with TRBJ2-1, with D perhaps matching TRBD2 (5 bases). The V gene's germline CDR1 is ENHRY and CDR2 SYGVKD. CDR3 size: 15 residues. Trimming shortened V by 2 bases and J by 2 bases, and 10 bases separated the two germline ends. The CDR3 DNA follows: TGTGCCATCAGTGAGCGGCAGGAGGCCTACAATGAGCAGTTCTTC. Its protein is CAISERQEAYNEQFF.

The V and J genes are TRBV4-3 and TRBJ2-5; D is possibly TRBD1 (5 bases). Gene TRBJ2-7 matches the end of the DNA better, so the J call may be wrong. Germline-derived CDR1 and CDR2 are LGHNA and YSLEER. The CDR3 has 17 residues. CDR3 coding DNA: TGCGCCAGCAGCCAAGATATGGGGCAGCCTGGCCCCTACGAGCAGTACTTC. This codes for CASSQDMGQPGPYEQYF.

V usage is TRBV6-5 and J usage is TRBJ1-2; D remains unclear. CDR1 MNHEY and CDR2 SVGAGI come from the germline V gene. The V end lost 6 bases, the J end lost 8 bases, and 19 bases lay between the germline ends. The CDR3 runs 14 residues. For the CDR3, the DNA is TGTGCCAGCAGCCCCCGGGAGACGGTGGGGGGCTACACCTTC. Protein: CASSPRETVGGYTF.

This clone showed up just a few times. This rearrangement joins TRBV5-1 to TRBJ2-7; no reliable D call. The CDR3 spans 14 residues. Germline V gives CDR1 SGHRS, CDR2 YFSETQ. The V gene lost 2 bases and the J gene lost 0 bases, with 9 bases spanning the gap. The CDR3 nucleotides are TGCGCCAGCAGCTTTGGTAGTAGCTCCTACGAGCAGTACTTC. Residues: CASSFGSSSYEQYF.

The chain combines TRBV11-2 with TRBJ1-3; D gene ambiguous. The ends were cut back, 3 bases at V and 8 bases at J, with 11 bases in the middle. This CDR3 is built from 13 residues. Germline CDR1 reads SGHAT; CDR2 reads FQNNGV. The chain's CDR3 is CASSFYGRDTIYF. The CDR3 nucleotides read TGTGCCAGCAGCTTTTACGGGCGGGACACCATATATTTT. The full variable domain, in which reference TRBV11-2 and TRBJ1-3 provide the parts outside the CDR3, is EAGVAQSPRYKIIEKRQSVAFWCNPISGHATLYWYQQILGQGPKLLIQFQNNGVVDDSQLPKDRFSAERLKGVDSTLKIQPAKLEDSAVYLCASSFYGRDTIYFGEGSWLTVV.

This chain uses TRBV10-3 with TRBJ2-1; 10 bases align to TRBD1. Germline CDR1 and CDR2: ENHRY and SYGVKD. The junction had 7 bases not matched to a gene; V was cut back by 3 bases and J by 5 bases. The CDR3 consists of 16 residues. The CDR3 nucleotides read TGTGCCATCAGTGAACCGGGACAGGGGTCAAACAATGAGCAGTTCTTC. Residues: CAISEPGQGSNNEQFF.

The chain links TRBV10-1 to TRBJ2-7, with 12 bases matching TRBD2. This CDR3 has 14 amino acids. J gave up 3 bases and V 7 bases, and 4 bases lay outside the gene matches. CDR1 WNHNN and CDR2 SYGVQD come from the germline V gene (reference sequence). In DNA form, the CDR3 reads TGCGCCAGCAAGGGACTAGCGGGCCACTACGAGCAGTACTTC. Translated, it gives CASKGLAGHYEQYF.

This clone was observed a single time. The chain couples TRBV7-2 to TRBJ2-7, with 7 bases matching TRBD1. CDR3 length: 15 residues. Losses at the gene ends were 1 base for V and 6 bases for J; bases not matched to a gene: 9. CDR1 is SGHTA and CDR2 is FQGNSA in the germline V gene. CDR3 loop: CASSLVTGSWGEQYV. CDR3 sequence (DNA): TGTGCCAGCAGCTTAGTGACAGGGAGCTGGGGCGAGCAGTACGTC.

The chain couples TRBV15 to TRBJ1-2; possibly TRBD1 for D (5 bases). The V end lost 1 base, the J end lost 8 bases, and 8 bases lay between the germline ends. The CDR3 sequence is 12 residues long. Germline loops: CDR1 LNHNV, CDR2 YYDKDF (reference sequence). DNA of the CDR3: TGTGCCACCAGCAGAGCGGAGGGGGGCTACACCTTC. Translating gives CATSRAEGGYTF.

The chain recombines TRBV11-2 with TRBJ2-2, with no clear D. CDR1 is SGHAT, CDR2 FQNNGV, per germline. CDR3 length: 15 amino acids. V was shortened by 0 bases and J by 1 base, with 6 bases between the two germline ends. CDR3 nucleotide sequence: TGTGCCAGCAGCTTAGACTCAGGGAACACCGGGGAGCTGTTTTTT. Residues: CASSLDSGNTGELFF.

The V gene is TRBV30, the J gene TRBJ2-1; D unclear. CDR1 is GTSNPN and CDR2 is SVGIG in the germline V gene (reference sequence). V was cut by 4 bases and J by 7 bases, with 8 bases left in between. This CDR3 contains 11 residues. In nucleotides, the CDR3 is TGTGCCTGGACTAGGCGGAATGAGCAGTTCTTC. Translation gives CAWTRRNEQFF. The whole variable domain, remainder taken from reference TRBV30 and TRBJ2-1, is SQTIHQWPATLVQPVGSPLSLECTVEGTSNPNLYWYRQAAGRGLQLLFYSVGIGQISSEVPQNLSASRPQDRQFILSSKKLLLSDSGFYLCAWTRRNEQFFGPGTRLTVL.

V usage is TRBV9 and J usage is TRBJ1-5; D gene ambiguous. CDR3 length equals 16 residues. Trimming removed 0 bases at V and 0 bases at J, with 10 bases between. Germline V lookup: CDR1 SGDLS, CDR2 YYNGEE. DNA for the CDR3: TGTGCCAGCAGCGTAGGGGAGGGCACTAGCAATCAGCCCCAGCATTTT. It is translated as CASSVGEGTSNQPQHF.

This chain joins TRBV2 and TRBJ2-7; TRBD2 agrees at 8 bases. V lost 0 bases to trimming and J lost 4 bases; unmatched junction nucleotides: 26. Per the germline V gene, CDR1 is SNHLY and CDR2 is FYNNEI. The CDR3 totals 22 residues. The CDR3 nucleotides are TGTGCCAGCAGTGAAGCAGATGAGGTTCAGGGCTATACCGCAGGGACTAGGTACGAGCAGTACTTC. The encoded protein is CASSEADEVQGYTAGTRYEQYF.

As DNA, the CDR3 is TGTGCCAGCAGCCCTAGCCTTTCGTATGGCGAAAAACTGTTTTTT. It yields the protein CASSPSLSYGEKLFF. The chain joins TRBV7-2 to TRBJ1-4; no firm D call. The V and J ends lost 5 bases and 8 bases respectively, with 18 bases between them. Germline V gives CDR1 SGHTA, CDR2 FQGNSA. This CDR3 is 15 amino acids long.

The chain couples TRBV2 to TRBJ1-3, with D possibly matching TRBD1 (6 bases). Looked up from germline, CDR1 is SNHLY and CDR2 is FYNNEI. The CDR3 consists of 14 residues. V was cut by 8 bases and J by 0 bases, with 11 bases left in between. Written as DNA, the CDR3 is TGTGCCAGCTCGACAGGAGTCTCTGGAAACACCATATATTTT. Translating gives CASSTGVSGNTIYF.